The 31 T cell receptor beta chains presented below share a single source sample, sequenced in a study of blood T cell repertoires in COVID-19. The data were produced by immunoSEQ multiplex PCR, yet TCRdb's version contains in-frame clones alone and is incomplete. The sample has 150,000 to 200,000 clones; 83% are singletons. Sequencing used peripheral blood. These receptor sequences come from a human donor in a cohort sampled during active COVID-19.

The chain carries TRBV19 and TRBJ2-5; 7 nucleotides agree with TRBD2. This CDR3 contains 15 residues. Germline V gene lookup returns CDR1 LNHDA and CDR2 SQIVND (reference sequence). V shed 4 bases and J 2 bases; nucleotides not matched to a gene: 7. CDR3: CASSTLPAGQETQYF. DNA for the CDR3: TGTGCCAGTAGTACACTCCCAGCGGGGCAAGAGACCCAGTACTTC.

This chain uses TRBV27 with TRBJ2-2, with 7 bases aligning to TRBD1. V lost 5 bases, J lost 7 bases, and 13 bases stayed unmatched. Germline assignment: CDR1 MNHEY and CDR2 SMNVEV (reference sequence). CDR3 length equals 16 residues. The CDR3 DNA reads as TGTGCCAGCAGTCTTCCGACAGGGCTTTCGATCGGGGAGCTGTTTTTT. Translated, it gives CASSLPTGLSIGELFF.

The chain joins TRBV27 to TRBJ2-7, with TRBD2 matching over 10 bases. Germline V gives CDR1 MNHEY, CDR2 SMNVEV (reference sequence). The CDR3 length is 15 residues. V dropped 6 bases and J dropped 5; count of bases not matched to a gene: 10. The CDR3 DNA reads TGTGCCAGCAGCCGGACTGGAGCGGGGGGGCACGAGCAGTACTTC. Protein: CASSRTGAGGHEQYF.

The J gene is TRBJ1-2, the V gene TRBV6-5; D remains unclear. This CDR3 is built from 15 residues. With 2 bases removed from V and 4 bases from J, the gap between germline ends came to 14 bases. The germline V gene encodes CDR1 MNHEY and CDR2 SVGAGI. The CDR3 sequence is CASSYIGRVGYGYTF. DNA for the CDR3: TGTGCCAGCAGTTACATCGGGAGAGTGGGCTATGGCTACACCTTC.

This clone has just a few counts. The chain couples TRBV6-5 to TRBJ2-7; D unresolved. V gave up 1 base and J gave up 1 base, with 14 bases separating them. The V gene's germline CDR1 is MNHEY and CDR2 SVGAGI. The CDR3 sequence is 16 residues long. The CDR3 sequence: CASSYLGPPGSYEQYF. Here the CDR3 DNA reads TGTGCCAGCAGTTACTTAGGCCCCCCAGGATCCTACGAGCAGTACTTC.

The chain has TRBV6-5 and TRBJ2-7; 9 positions agree with TRBD1. Trimming took 7 bases from V and 6 from J; bases not matched to a gene: 10. Germline V CDR1 and CDR2: MNHEY, SVGAGI. This CDR3 spans 14 amino acids. The CDR3 DNA is TGTGCCAGCATTCTAGGGACAGGGTCGGGCGAGCAGTACTTC. Translated: CASILGTGSGEQYF.

J is TRBJ2-7 and V is TRBV6-2 or TRBV6-3, with 7 bases fitting TRBD2. J was trimmed by 6 bases and V by 0 bases; bases with no gene match: 2. Germline lookup yields CDR1 MNHEY and CDR2 SVGEGT. The CDR3 is 13 residues long. The CDR3 DNA reads as TGTGCCAGCAGTTACTCGAGGACTAGCGAGCAGTACTTC. It specifies CASSYSRTSEQYF.

The V gene is TRBV14, the J gene TRBJ1-2; TRBD1 aligns across 8 bases. Germline values: CDR1 SGHDN, CDR2 FVKESK. The V segment lost 4 bases and the J segment 5 bases; nucleotides outside the gene matches: 9. This CDR3 is built from 15 residues. The DNA for the CDR3 is TGTGCCAGCAGCCTCCCCGGGACAGGACTTTATGGCTACACCTTC. It encodes CASSLPGTGLYGYTF.

The V and J genes are TRBV28 and TRBJ1-2, with D perhaps TRBD1 (6 bases). V lost 10 bases and J 1 base, leaving 16 bases between the germline ends. CDR1 MDHEN and CDR2 SYDVKM come from the germline V gene. This CDR3 comprises 14 residues. CDR3 nucleotides: TGTGCCACCCCTAACAGGGAAAATAACTATGGCTACACCTTC. As protein: CATPNRENNYGYTF.

The V gene is TRBV28, the J gene TRBJ1-4; the match to TRBD1 covers 8 bases. Per the germline V gene, CDR1 is MDHEN and CDR2 is SYDVKM. CDR3 length equals 15 residues. V lost 5 bases, J lost 8 bases, and 10 bases stayed unmatched. The CDR3 region is CASSPLDRVVEKLFF. The DNA of the CDR3 is TGTGCCAGCAGTCCGCTGGACAGGGTGGTCGAAAAACTGTTTTTT.

This chain links TRBV7-8 with TRBJ2-1, with 8 bases fitting TRBD2. V lost 3 bases, J lost 7 bases, and 5 bases stayed unmatched. Germline assignment: CDR1 SGHVS and CDR2 FQNEAQ. The length of the CDR3 is 14 residues. CDR3 in amino acids: CASSFDERGNEQFF. The DNA of the CDR3 is TGTGCCAGCAGCTTCGATGAGCGGGGGAATGAGCAGTTCTTC.

The chain uses TRBV19 and TRBJ1-3, with 8 nucleotides matching TRBD1. CDR3 size: 16 residues. V dropped 2 bases and J dropped 4; count of bases not matched to a gene: 7. Germline-derived CDR1 and CDR2 are LNHDA and SQIVND (reference sequence). The CDR3 DNA sequence: TGTGCCAGTAGTATACTAGGCAGGGGGCCGGGAAACACCATATATTTT. The encoded protein is CASSILGRGPGNTIYF.

Only a few counts were recorded for this clone. The V gene is TRBV7-3, the J gene TRBJ2-1; TRBD2 might be the D (6 bases). V was clipped by 1 base and J by 7 bases, with 14 bases between them. The CDR3 extends over 15 amino acids. CDR1 and CDR2 from the germline V gene are SGHTA and FQGTGA. CDR3 in DNA: TGTGCCAGCAGCTTAAGCGCCACTAGCAGAAATGAGCAGTTCTTC. This sequence encodes CASSLSATSRNEQFF.

The chain has TRBV28 and TRBJ1-2; perhaps TRBD1 as D (5 bases). The V end lost 6 bases, the J end lost 8 bases, and 13 bases lay between the germline ends. The CDR3 length is 12 residues. The germline V gene has CDR1 MDHEN and CDR2 SYDVKM. The CDR3 coding sequence is TGTGCCAGCAGGCCCCAGGGTATCGGCTACACCTTC. Its translation is CASRPQGIGYTF.

The chain uses TRBV9 and TRBJ2-7; 10 bases match TRBD2. Trimming at V came to 0 bases and at J to 6 bases, leaving 6 bases not matched to a gene. CDR1 and CDR2 from the germline V gene are SGDLS and YYNGEE. The CDR3 spans 15 residues. The CDR3 loop reads CASSVAAGGPGEQYF. For the CDR3, the DNA is TGTGCCAGCAGCGTAGCAGCGGGAGGGCCGGGCGAGCAGTACTTC.

The CDR3 DNA sequence: TGTGCCAGCAGCCCCAGGGGGGCCTACGAGCAGTACTTC. Protein: CASSPRGAYEQYF. V usage is TRBV3-1 (or the pseudogene TRBV3-2) and J usage is TRBJ2-7; maybe TRBD1 (7 bases). The germline gives CDR1 LGHDT, CDR2 YNNKEL (reference sequence). Trimming removed 4 bases from V and 2 bases from J, with 9 bases in between. The CDR3 is 13 residues long.

This chain joins TRBV2 and TRBJ2-7; 12 bases are shared with TRBD2. The junction had 1 base not matched to a gene; V was cut back by 0 bases and J by 7 bases. This CDR3 is 14 amino acids long. Germline V CDR1 and CDR2: SNHLY, FYNNEI. CDR3 coding DNA: TGTGCCAGCAGTGAAGCGGGACTAGCGGGTGAGCAGTACTTC. The encoded protein is CASSEAGLAGEQYF. Complete variable domain (other parts from reference TRBV2 and TRBJ2-7): EPEVTQTPSHQVTQMGQEVILRCVPISNHLYFYWYRQILGQKVEFLVSFYNNEISEKSEIFDDQFSVERPDGSNFTLKIRSTKLEDSAMYFCASSEAGLAGEQYFGPGTRLTVT.

J is TRBJ1-1 and V is TRBV2; D might be TRBD1 (5 bases). The CDR3 is 15 residues long. Trimming took off 7 bases at V and 7 bases at J, with 22 bases between the two ends. Germline V CDR1 and CDR2: SNHLY, FYNNEI. CDR3 amino acids: CASTPRAAQGGEAFF. The CDR3 DNA sequence: TGTGCCAGCACCCCCCGGGCAGCCCAGGGAGGTGAAGCTTTCTTT.

This chain joins TRBV27 and TRBJ2-4; D is perhaps TRBD2 (7 bases). V lost 8 bases and J 0 bases, leaving 17 bases between the germline ends. The germline gives CDR1 MNHEY, CDR2 SMNVEV (reference sequence). CDR3 size: 16 residues. CDR3 DNA: TGTGCCAGCGGCTTGGGGGGGCCTCTAGCCAAAAACATTCAGTACTTC. Encoded protein: CASGLGGPLAKNIQYF.

The V gene is TRBV19, the J gene TRBJ2-1; 12 nucleotides align to TRBD2. CDR3 length: 15 amino acids. Germline V gene data show CDR1 as LNHDA and CDR2 as SQIVND (reference sequence). V gave up 6 bases and J gave up 9 bases; unmatched junction bases: 9. For the CDR3, the DNA is TGTGCCAGTAGGACGACTAGCGGGAGTACGGCTGAGCAGTTCTTC. It specifies CASRTTSGSTAEQFF.

This clone was observed a few times. The sample contains more than one DNA sequence encoding this CDR3. This chain uses TRBV20-1 with TRBJ1-2, with 8 bases matching TRBD1. The V and J ends lost 6 bases and 4 bases, in that order; junction bases with no gene match: 1. CDR1 and CDR2 (germline): DFQATT, SNEGSKA (reference sequence). The CDR3 contains 11 residues. The CDR3 here is CSATGGYGYTF. The CDR3 DNA is TGCAGTGCCACAGGGGGCTATGGCTACACCTTC.

The chain is built from TRBV27 and TRBJ2-7, with D unresolved. Germline CDR1 reads MNHEY; CDR2 reads SMNVEV (reference sequence). V lost 2 bases to trimming and J lost 2 bases, with 7 bases between them. The CDR3 runs to 13 residues. The CDR3 sequence: CASSLDTTYEQYF. In DNA form, the CDR3 reads TGTGCCAGCAGTTTAGACACAACCTACGAGCAGTACTTC.

This chain uses TRBV28 with TRBJ2-7, with TRBD1 matching 7 bases. V lost 7 bases to trimming and J lost 0 bases; unmatched junction nucleotides: 12. The CDR3 contains 16 residues. Per germline, CDR1 MDHEN and CDR2 SYDVKM. This CDR3 reads CASKRGRQGISYEQYF. In nucleotides, the CDR3 is TGTGCCAGCAAAAGGGGGCGACAGGGCATCTCCTACGAGCAGTACTTC.

This chain uses TRBV11-3 with TRBJ2-6; D might be TRBD1 (6 bases). The CDR3 loop spans 14 amino acids. The germline V and J ends were trimmed by 4 bases and 4 bases, with 8 bases remaining between them. Germline assignment: CDR1 SGHNT and CDR2 YENEEA. The CDR3 loop is CASSSGVGANVLTF. The CDR3 DNA sequence: TGTGCCAGCAGCTCAGGGGTCGGGGCCAACGTCCTGACTTTC.

The chain recombines TRBV7-9 with TRBJ2-1, with 7 nucleotides matching TRBD1. V was clipped by 8 bases and J by 7 bases; unmatched bases: 5. Looked up from germline, CDR1 is SEHNR and CDR2 is FQNEAQ (reference sequence). The CDR3 contains 12 residues. The DNA of the CDR3 is TGTGCCAGCTGGGACAGTGCAAATGAGCAGTTCTTC. It codes for CASWDSANEQFF.

The chain recombines TRBV5-1 with TRBJ2-1; 10 nucleotides match TRBD2. The CDR3 spans 15 residues. J gave up 7 bases and V 0 bases, and 4 bases lay outside the gene matches. Germline CDR1 is SGHRS and CDR2 is YFSETQ. CDR3 loop: CASSLVTSGMNEQFF. CDR3 sequence (DNA): TGCGCCAGCAGCTTGGTAACTAGCGGGATGAATGAGCAGTTCTTC.

The chain couples TRBV21-1 to TRBJ2-3; TRBD1, the table's D call, lacks a check against the DNA. TRBV21-1 has pseudogene status. This CDR3 contains 16 residues. The CDR3 sequence is CASSVRDRVKGDTQYF. The DNA of the CDR3 is TGTGCCAGCAGCGTCCGGGACAGGGTAAAGGGAGATACGCAGTATTTT.

The J gene is TRBJ2-2, the V gene TRBV4-3, with a tentative D call TRBD1 (6 bases). The germline V gene has CDR1 LGHNA and CDR2 YSLEER. This CDR3 has 16 residues. V was shortened by 2 bases and J by 3 bases, with 13 bases between the two germline ends. CDR3 DNA: TGCGCCAGCAGCCAAATCCGGACAGCATACACCGGGGAGCTGTTTTTT. Protein product: CASSQIRTAYTGELFF.

Concerning this clone itself: Other DNA sequences within the sample encode an identical CDR3. The chain couples TRBV6-1 to TRBJ2-7, with D tentatively TRBD2 (5 bases). Trimming removed 2 bases from V and 3 bases from J, with 5 bases in between. Per the germline V gene, CDR1 is MNHNS and CDR2 is SASEGT. The CDR3 sequence is 12 residues long. For the CDR3, the DNA is TGTGCCAGCAGTGAACGGGGCTACGAGCAGTACTTC. This gives the protein CASSERGYEQYF.

The V and J genes are TRBV19 and TRBJ2-6, with D unclear. Trimming took 7 bases from V and 0 from J, leaving 10 bases between them. The CDR3 covers 15 residues. In germline, CDR1 is LNHDA, CDR2 SQIVND (reference sequence). CDR3 coding DNA: TGTGCCAGTACCTCCCAGGCCTCTGGGGCCAACGTCCTGACTTTC. It is translated as CASTSQASGANVLTF.

The gene calls are TRBV6-1 and TRBJ1-5; D is possibly TRBD1 (5 bases). The germline gives CDR1 MNHNS, CDR2 SASEGT. The germline V and J ends were trimmed by 2 bases and 0 bases, with 11 bases remaining between them. The CDR3 sequence is 16 residues long. In DNA, the CDR3 is TGTGCCAGCAGTGAAAGGACAACCTATAGCAATCAGCCCCAGCATTTT. Translated: CASSERTTYSNQPQHF.